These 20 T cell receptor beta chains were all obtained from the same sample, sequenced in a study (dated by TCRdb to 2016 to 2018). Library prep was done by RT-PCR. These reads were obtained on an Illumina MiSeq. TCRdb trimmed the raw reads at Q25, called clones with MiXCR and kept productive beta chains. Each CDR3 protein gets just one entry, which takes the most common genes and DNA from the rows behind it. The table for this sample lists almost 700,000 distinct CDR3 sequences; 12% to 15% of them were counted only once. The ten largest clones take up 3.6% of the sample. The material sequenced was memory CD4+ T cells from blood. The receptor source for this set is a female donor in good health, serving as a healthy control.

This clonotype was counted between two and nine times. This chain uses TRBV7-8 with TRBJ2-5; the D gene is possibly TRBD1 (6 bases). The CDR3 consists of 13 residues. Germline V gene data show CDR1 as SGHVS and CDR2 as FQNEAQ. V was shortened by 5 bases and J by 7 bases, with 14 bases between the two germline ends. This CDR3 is CASSLQGVGTQYF. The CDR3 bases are TGTGCCAGCAGCCTACAGGGAGTAGGGACCCAGTACTTC.

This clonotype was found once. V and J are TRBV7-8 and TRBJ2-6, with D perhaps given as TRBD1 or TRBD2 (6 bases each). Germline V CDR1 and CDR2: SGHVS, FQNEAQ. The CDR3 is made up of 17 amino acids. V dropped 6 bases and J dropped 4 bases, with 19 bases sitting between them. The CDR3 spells CASSSRPGATGANVLTF. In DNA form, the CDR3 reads TGTGCCAGCAGTTCCCGACCGGGGGCGACGGGGGCCAACGTCCTGACTTTC.

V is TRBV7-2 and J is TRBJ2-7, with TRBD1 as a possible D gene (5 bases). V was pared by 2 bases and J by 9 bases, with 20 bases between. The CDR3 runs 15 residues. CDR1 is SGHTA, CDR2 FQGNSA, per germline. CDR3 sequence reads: CASSLRTSWESRQYF. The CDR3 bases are TGTGCCAGCAGCTTACGGACAAGCTGGGAAAGTAGGCAGTACTTC.

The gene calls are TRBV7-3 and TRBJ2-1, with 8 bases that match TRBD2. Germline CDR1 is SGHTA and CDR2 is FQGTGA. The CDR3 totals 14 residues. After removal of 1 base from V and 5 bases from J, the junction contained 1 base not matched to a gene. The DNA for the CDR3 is TGTGCCAGCAGCTTAAACGGGAGGGACAATGAGCAGTTCTTC. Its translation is CASSLNGRDNEQFF.

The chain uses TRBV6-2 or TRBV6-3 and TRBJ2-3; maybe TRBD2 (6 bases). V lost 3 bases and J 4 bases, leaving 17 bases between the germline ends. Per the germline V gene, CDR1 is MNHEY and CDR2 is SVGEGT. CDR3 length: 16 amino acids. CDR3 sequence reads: CASSYGTYPPADTQYF. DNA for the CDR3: TGTGCCAGCAGTTATGGGACTTACCCTCCAGCAGATACGCAGTATTTT.

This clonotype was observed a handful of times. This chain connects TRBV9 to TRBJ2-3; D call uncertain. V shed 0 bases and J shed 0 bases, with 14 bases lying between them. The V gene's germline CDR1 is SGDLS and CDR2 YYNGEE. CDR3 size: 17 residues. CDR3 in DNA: TGTGCCAGCAGCGTAGCCATGACACCATCGAGCACAGATACGCAGTATTTT. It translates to CASSVAMTPSSTDTQYF.

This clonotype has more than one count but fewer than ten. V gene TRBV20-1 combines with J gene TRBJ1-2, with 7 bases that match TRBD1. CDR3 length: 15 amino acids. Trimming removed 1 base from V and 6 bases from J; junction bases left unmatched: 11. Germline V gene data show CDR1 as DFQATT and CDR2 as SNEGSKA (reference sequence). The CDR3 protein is CSARAPGQPQHGYTF. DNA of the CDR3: TGCAGTGCTAGAGCCCCGGGACAGCCGCAACATGGCTACACCTTC.

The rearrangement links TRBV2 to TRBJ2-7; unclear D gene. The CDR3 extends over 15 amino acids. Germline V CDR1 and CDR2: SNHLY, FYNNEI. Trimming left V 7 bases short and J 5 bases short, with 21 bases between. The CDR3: CASNPTPFVANEQYF. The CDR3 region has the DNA TGTGCCAGCAACCCAACCCCTTTTGTGGCTAACGAGCAGTACTTC.

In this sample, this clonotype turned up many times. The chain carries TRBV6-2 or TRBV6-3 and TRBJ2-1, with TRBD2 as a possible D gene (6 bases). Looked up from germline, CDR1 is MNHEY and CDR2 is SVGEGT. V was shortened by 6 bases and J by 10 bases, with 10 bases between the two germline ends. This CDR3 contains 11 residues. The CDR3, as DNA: TGTGCCAGCAGCGTCGCGGGGGAGCAGTTCTTC. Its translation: CASSVAGEQFF.

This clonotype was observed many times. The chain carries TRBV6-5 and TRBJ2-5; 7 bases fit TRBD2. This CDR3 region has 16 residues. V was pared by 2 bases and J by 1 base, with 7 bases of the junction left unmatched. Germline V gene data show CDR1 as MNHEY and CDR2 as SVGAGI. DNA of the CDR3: TGTGCCAGCAGTTACCTCCCAACGGGAGGCCAAGAGACCCAGTACTTC. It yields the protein CASSYLPTGGQETQYF.

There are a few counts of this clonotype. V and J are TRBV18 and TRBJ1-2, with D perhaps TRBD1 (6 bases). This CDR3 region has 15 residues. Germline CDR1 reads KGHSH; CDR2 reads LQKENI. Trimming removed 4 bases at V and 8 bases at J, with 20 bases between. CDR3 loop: CASSHNTGQDQGYTF. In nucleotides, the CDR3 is TGTGCCAGCTCACACAATACGGGACAAGATCAGGGCTACACCTTC.

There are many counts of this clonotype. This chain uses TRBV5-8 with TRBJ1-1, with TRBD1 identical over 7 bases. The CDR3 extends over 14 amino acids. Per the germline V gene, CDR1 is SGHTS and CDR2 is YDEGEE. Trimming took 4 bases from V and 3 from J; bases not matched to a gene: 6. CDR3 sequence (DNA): TGTGCCAGCAGCCCGAATGACAGGGACACTGAAGCTTTCTTT. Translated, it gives CASSPNDRDTEAFF.

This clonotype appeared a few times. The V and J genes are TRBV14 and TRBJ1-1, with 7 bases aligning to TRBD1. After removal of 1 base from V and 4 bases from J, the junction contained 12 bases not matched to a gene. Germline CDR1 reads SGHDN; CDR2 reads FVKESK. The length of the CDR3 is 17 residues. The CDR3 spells CASSQGQGYRGGTEAFF. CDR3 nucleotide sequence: TGTGCCAGCAGCCAAGGACAGGGTTATCGGGGGGGCACTGAAGCTTTCTTT.

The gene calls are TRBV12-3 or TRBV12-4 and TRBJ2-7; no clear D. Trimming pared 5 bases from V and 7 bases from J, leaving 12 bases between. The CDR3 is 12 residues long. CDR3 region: CASSIGPGEQYF. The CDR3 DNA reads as TGTGCCAGCAGTATCGGACCTGGGGAGCAGTACTTC.

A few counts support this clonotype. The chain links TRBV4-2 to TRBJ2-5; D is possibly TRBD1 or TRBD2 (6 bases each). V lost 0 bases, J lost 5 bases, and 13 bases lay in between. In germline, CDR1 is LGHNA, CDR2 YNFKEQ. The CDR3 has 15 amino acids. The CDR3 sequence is CASSQDQGRRETQYF. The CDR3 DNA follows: TGTGCCAGCAGCCAAGATCAGGGGAGGAGGGAGACCCAGTACTTC.

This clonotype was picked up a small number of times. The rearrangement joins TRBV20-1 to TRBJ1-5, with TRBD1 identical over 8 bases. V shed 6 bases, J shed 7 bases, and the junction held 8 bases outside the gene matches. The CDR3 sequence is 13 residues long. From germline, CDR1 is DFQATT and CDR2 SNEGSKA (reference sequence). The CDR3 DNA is TGCAGTGCCCCGACAGGGGAAGGACAGCCCCAGCATTTT. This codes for CSAPTGEGQPQHF.

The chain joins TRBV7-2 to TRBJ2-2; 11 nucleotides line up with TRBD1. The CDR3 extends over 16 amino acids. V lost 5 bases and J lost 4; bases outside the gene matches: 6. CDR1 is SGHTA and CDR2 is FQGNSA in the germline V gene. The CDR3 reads CASSLGQGAVTGELFF. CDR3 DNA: TGTGCCAGCAGCCTCGGACAGGGGGCGGTCACCGGGGAGCTGTTTTTT.

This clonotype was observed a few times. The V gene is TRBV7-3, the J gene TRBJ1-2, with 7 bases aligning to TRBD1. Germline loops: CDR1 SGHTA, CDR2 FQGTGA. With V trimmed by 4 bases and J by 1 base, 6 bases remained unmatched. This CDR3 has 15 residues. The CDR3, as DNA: TGTGCCAGCAGCTCGGGGACAGAACGTAACTATGGCTACACCTTC. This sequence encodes CASSSGTERNYGYTF.

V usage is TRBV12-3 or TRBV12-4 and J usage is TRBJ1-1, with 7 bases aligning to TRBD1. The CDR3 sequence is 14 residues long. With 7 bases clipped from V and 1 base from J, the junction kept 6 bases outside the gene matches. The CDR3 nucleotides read TGTGCCAGCAACGAGGGGGCCTCGAACACTGAAGCTTTCTTT. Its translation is CASNEGASNTEAFF.

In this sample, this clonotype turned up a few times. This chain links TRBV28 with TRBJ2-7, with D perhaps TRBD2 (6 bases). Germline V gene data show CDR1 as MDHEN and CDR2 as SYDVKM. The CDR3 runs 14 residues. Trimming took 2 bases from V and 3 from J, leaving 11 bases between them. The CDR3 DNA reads TGTGCCAGCAGTTTAGATGCGGGGCTCTACGAGCAGTACTTC. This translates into CASSLDAGLYEQYF.